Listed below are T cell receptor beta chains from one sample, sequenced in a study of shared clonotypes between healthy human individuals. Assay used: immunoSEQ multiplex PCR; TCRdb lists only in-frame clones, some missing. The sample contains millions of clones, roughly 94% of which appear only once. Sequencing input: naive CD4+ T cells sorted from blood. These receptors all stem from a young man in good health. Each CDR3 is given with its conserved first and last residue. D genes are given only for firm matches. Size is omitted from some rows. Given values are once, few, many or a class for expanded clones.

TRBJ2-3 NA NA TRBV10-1 TGCGCCAGCAGTGGACAGATCACAGATACGCAGTATTTT CASSGQITDTQYF
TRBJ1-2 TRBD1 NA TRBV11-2 TGTGCCAGCAGCCCCCGGACAGGAACGGAAGGCTACACCTTC CASSPRTGTEGYTF
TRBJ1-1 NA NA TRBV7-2 TGTGCCAGCAGCGGGCAGGGATGGAACACTGAAGCTTTCTTT CASSGQGWNTEAFF
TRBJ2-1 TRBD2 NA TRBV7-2 TGTGCCAGCAGCCGGTGGGGGACTAGCGGGAATAATGAGCAGTTCTTC CASSRWGTSGNNEQFF
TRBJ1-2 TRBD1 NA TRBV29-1 TGCAGCGTTGCAGGGGGGGCCTATGGCTACACCTTC CSVAGGAYGYTF
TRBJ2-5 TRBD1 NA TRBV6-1 TGTGCCAGCAATCGACAGGGCGGAGAGACCCAGTACTTC CASNRQGGETQYF
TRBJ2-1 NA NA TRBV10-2 TGCGCCAGCAGTGACTCCCTCAGGAGCCATGAGCAGTTCTTC CASSDSLRSHEQFF
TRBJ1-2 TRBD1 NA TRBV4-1 TGCGCCAGCAGCCAACCCGGACAGGATGGCCGCTATGGCTACACCTTC CASSQPGQDGRYGYTF
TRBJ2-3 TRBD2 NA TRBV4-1 TGCGCCAGCAGCCTTAGCGGGAAGGGGTTAGATACGCAGTATTTT CASSLSGKGLDTQYF
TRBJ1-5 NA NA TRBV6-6 TGTGCCAGCAGTTACTCGAGAGGGGGCAATCAGCCCCAGCATTTT CASSYSRGGNQPQHF
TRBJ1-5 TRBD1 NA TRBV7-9 TGTGCCAGCAGCCTGGGGGACAGTAGCAATCAGCCCCAGCATTTT CASSLGDSSNQPQHF
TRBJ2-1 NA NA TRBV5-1 TGCGCCAGCAGCTTGACAGTGAGCTCCTACAATGAGCAGTTCTTC CASSLTVSSYNEQFF
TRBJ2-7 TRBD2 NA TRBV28 TGTGCCAGCAGTGCCGGGAGGGGGTTCAACCTTCCCTACGAGCAGTACTTC CASSAGRGFNLPYEQYF
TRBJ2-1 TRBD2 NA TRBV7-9 TGTGCCAGCAGGAATCTAGCGGGAGGGACCTACAATGAGCAGTTCTTC CASRNLAGGTYNEQFF
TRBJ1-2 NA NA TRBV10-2 TGCGCCAGCAGTGAGGCGGGGGGCGACTTTGGCTACACCTTC CASSEAGGDFGYTF
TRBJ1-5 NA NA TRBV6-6 TGTGCCAGCAACCTGAATGGAGGGGGCAATCAGCCCCAGCATTTT CASNLNGGGNQPQHF
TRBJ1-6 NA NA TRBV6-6 TGTGCCAGCAGGGGTGACAGTACAGGGTCACCCCTCCACTTT CASRGDSTGSPLHF
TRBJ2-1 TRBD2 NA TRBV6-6 TGTGCCAGCAGTGGCGGACTAGCGGGACCCAATGAGCAGTTCTTC CASSGGLAGPNEQFF
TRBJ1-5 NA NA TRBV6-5 TGTGCCAGCAGAAGAAACCCAGATCAGCCCCAGCATTTT CASRRNPDQPQHF
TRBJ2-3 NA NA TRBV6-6 TGTGCCAGCAGTTACTCCCAGGCCGTGGGCACAGATACGCAGTATTTT CASSYSQAVGTDTQYF
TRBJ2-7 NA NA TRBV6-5 TGTGCCAGCGGCCGGGACGAGTCCTCCGAGCAGTACTTC CASGRDESSEQYF
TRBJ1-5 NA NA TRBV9 TGTGCCAGCAGCCCTTCGGGGAATAGCAATCAGCCCCAGCATTTT CASSPSGNSNQPQHF
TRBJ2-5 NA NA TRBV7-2 TGTGCCAGCATACCAGGGGCCACGGAGGAGACCCAGTACTTC CASIPGATEETQYF
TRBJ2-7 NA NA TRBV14 TGTGCCAGCAGCCAAAACTCTCTCGAGCAGTACTTC CASSQNSLEQYF
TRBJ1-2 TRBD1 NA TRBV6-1 TGTGCCAGCAGAGCACAGGGGCCCAACTATGGCTACACCTTC CASRAQGPNYGYTF
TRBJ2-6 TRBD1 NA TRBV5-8 TGTGCCAGCAGCTTACAGGGGTCTGGGGCCAACGTCCTGACTTTC CASSLQGSGANVLTF
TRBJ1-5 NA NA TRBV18 TGTGCCAGCTCAACAGGAGGGAATCAGCCCCAGCATTTT CASSTGGNQPQHF
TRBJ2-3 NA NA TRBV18 TGTGCCAGCTCACCACCGGGCGGAGGCACAGATACGCAGTATTTT CASSPPGGGTDTQYF
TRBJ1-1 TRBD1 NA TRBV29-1 TGCAGCGCCTCCGCGACAGGGGTTACTGAAGCTTTCTTT CSASATGVTEAFF
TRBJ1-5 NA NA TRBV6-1 TGTGCCAGCAGTCGGGGGAAGGCGGATCAGCCCCAGCATTTT CASSRGKADQPQHF
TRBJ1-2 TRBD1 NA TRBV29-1 TGCAGCGTTCCGACAGGGGGCTATGGCTACACCTTC CSVPTGGYGYTF
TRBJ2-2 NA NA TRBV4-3 TGCGCCAGCAGCCAAGTCGTGGTGCCCGGGGAGCTGTTTTTT CASSQVVVPGELFF
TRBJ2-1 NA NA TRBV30 TGTGCCTGGAGTGTAGGGCTAGCCACCTACAATGAGCAGTTCTTC CAWSVGLATYNEQFF
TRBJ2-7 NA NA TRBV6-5 TGTGCCAGCAGTTACGGGGAATACTCCTACGAGCAGTACTTC CASSYGEYSYEQYF
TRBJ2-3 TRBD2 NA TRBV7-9 TGTGCCAGCGCTCTAGCGGGGGGTAGCACAGATACGCAGTATTTT CASALAGGSTDTQYF
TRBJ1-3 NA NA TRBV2 TGTGCCAGCCGACCCCGGACAGCTGGAAACACCATATATTTT CASRPRTAGNTIYF
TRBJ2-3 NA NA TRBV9 TGTGCCAGCAGCGTAGCAAAGGTACCCACAGATACGCAGTATTTT CASSVAKVPTDTQYF
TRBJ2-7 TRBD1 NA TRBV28 TGTGCCAGCACCCTTCGGACAGGGGAATCCTACGAGCAGTACTTC CASTLRTGESYEQYF
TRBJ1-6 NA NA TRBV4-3 TGCGCCAGCAGCCCCGAGGGGAGCTCCTATAATTCACCCCTCCACTTT CASSPEGSSYNSPLHF
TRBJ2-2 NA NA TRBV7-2 TGTGCCAGCAGCCAAGTTGGGGGAAACACCGGGGAGCTGTTTTTT CASSQVGGNTGELFF
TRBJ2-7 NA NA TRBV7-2 TGTGCCAGCAGCTTATATAGAGGGACAACCTACGAGCAGTACTTC CASSLYRGTTYEQYF
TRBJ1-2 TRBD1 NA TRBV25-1 TGTGCCAGCAGTGATATCCGGGACAGGGGAGGAGGCTACACCTTC CASSDIRDRGGGYTF
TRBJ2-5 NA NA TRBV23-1 TGCGCCAGCAGCACTAAAGAGACCCAGTACTTC CASSTKETQYF
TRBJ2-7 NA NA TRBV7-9 TGTGCCAGCGTAGGCCCCAACTTTGAGGAGCAGTACTTC CASVGPNFEEQYF
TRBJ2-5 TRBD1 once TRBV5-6 TGTGCCAGCAGCTTGGGAGGGCCGGGACAGGGTAACAGGAGGTACTTC CASSLGGPGQGNRRYF
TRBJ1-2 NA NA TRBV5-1 TGCGCCAGCAGCTTGGTATCTCTGGGGCCAGGAGGCTACACCTTC CASSLVSLGPGGYTF
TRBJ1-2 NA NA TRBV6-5 TGTGCCAGCAGTTACTCCAGGTCGGCTACAGGTGGCTACACCTTC CASSYSRSATGGYTF
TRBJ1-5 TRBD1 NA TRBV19 TGTGCCAGTACGGGACAGGGCAATCAGCCCCAGCATTTT CASTGQGNQPQHF
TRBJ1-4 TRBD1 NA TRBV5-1 TGCGCCAGCAGCTCGGGACAGGGGGATGAAAAACTGTTTTTT CASSSGQGDEKLFF
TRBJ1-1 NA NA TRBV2 TGTGCCAGCAGGTCTATGAACACTGAAGCTTTCTTT CASRSMNTEAFF
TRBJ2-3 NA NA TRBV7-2 TGTGCCAGCAGCCGTTACCCTAGCGCCCAGAGCACAGATACGCAGTATTTT CASSRYPSAQSTDTQYF
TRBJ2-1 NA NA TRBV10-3 TGTGCCATCACCGCGGGAACCGGGGAGAGATACAATGAGCAGTTCTTC CAITAGTGERYNEQFF
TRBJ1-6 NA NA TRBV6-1 TGTGCCAGCAGTGACAGGCACTCCGGGAGTCATTCACCCCTCCACTTT CASSDRHSGSHSPLHF
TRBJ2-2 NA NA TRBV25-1 TGTGCCAGCAGCGGACCTAGCGCGAACACCGGGGAGCTGTTTTTT CASSGPSANTGELFF
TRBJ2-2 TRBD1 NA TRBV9 TGTGCCAGCAGCGTCGACAGGGGGTACGACACCGGGGAGCTGTTTTTT CASSVDRGYDTGELFF
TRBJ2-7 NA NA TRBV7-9 TGTGCCAGCACCGGAGGGGAATTAGATTCCTACGAGCAGTACTTC CASTGGELDSYEQYF
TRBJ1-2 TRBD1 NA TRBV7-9 TGTGCCAGCAGCTTTGGGGGACAGGGGCCCTATGGCTACACCTTC CASSFGGQGPYGYTF
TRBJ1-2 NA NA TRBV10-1 TGCGCCAGCAGGGGACCTGGGGGCTATGGCTACACCTTC CASRGPGGYGYTF